What follows are 5 T cell receptor beta chains derived from one specimen sequenced in a study of blood T cells in healthy people across ages. Using a J-beta primer mix together with a sample-barcoded 5' primer, a second PCR was run for about 6 to 12 cycles. A single record per CDR3 protein comes from TCRdb applying MiXCR to the 5' RACE reads. Of about 730,000 distinct CDR3 sequences in the sample, roughly 47% are singletons; the top ten hold 20% to 25%. Source material: blood. The receptor source for this set is a woman aged 55-69 years in good health.

The J gene is TRBJ2-2, the V gene TRBV7-2; perhaps TRBD2 as D (6 bases). Germline V gene sequence: CDR1 SGHTA, CDR2 FQGNSA. The CDR3 is 16 residues long. The V gene lost 3 bases and the J gene lost 0 bases, with 11 bases spanning the gap. Written as DNA, the CDR3 is TGTGCCAGCAGCTTCCTGGCGGGGTCGAACACCGGGGAGCTGTTTTTT. Protein: CASSFLAGSNTGELFF.

The rearrangement uses TRBV10-1 and TRBJ2-2, with TRBD1 identical over 8 bases. Per the germline V gene, CDR1 is WNHNN and CDR2 is SYGVQD (reference sequence). The CDR3 covers 15 residues. V gave up 0 bases and J gave up 6 bases; unmatched junction bases: 3. The CDR3 DNA follows: TGCGCCAGCAGTGAGTCGAAACAGGGGGCCGGGGAGCTGTTTTTT. This translates into CASSESKQGAGELFF.

A note on this clonotype: A read error may be the cause here, since a much bigger clone is one base away. The chain couples TRBV4-2 to TRBJ2-1; D is perhaps TRBD1 or TRBD2 (6 bases each). The end of the DNA aligns better with TRBJ2-7, so the J call may be wrong. Germline V gene lookup returns CDR1 LGHNA and CDR2 YNFKEQ. The CDR3 contains 15 residues. The CDR3 reads CASSQERGAYNEQYF. DNA for the CDR3: TGTGCCAGCAGCCAAGAAAGGGGGGCCTACAATGAGCAGTACTTC.

V gene TRBV29-1 combines with J gene TRBJ2-7; 7 bases are shared with TRBD2. After removal of 1 base from V and 6 bases from J, the junction contained 9 bases not matched to a gene. The CDR3 extends over 14 amino acids. Germline assignment: CDR1 SQVTM and CDR2 ANQGSEA. CDR3 sequence: CSVEVGLGLVEQYF. The DNA of the CDR3 is TGCAGCGTTGAAGTAGGACTTGGACTAGTCGAGCAGTACTTC.

This clonotype was detected only a few times. This chain links TRBV6-2 or TRBV6-3 with TRBJ2-7; D possibly corresponds to TRBD2 (8 bases). V gave up 6 bases and J gave up 1 base, with 19 bases separating them. Germline CDR1 is MNHEY and CDR2 is SVGEGT. This CDR3 is 16 amino acids long. CDR3 nucleotides: TGTGCCAGCAGGGCAGGGGGTAGCGGGATGTCCTACGAGCAGTACTTC. This codes for CASRAGGSGMSYEQYF.